Sequencing of this T cell receptor beta chain was carried out in a study of technical replicates of blood from a handful of donors. Deletions cut 5 bases from V and 5 bases from J, with 15 bases between. This CDR3 spans 14 amino acids. From germline, CDR1 is MNHNY and CDR2 SVGAGI (reference sequence). Here immunoSEQ multiplex PCR was the method, and the copy in TCRdb shows in-frame clones only, minus some. The table shows 75,000 to 100,000 clones, with roughly 96% occurring only once. The rearrangement links TRBV6-6 to TRBJ1-1; D unresolved. Sequenced material: T cells isolated from PBMCs. This sequence originates from a human donor in good health. CDR3 coding DNA: TGTGCCAGCAGTACGACGACCCCGGGGACTGAAGCTTTCTTT. It yields the protein CASSTTTPGTEAFF.